The 24 T cell receptor beta chains in this list originate from one sample, sequenced in a study of T cells in Graves' hyperthyroidism and ophthalmopathy. TCR beta CDR3 regions were amplified from RNA. First-round RT-PCR of the TCR CDR3 relied on the HTBI primer set. TCRdb ran MiXCR on the multiplex PCR reads and lists one entry per CDR3 protein. The repertoire has 250,000 or so distinct CDR3 sequences, 15% of them found once; the top ten carry roughly 30%. Specimen: blood. The receptors stem from a woman aged 45-65 years with Graves' hyperthyroidism that later progressed to Graves' ophthalmopathy.

This clonotype was seen a handful of times. V gene TRBV29-1 combines with J gene TRBJ1-4; the match to TRBD1 covers 10 bases. This CDR3 is 18 amino acids long. Germline V gives CDR1 SQVTM, CDR2 ANQGSEA. After removal of 4 bases from V and 0 bases from J, the junction contained 11 bases not matched to a gene. The CDR3 protein is CSVVKSTGGIPTNEKLFF. The CDR3 DNA reads TGCAGCGTTGTCAAATCGACAGGGGGCATTCCAACTAATGAAAAACTGTTTTTT. Variable domain in full (rest from reference TRBV29-1 and TRBJ1-4): SAVISQKPSRDICQRGTSLTIQCQVDSQVTMMFWYRQQPGQSLTLIATANQGSEATYESGFVIDKFPISRPNLTFSTLTVSNMSPEDSSIYLCSVVKSTGGIPTNEKLFFGSGTQLSVL.

This clonotype was recorded at least ten times. J is TRBJ2-5 and V is TRBV18; a possible D gene is TRBD2 (5 bases). Germline assignment: CDR1 KGHSH and CDR2 LQKENI. The CDR3 extends over 16 amino acids. Trimming pared 0 bases from V and 9 bases from J, leaving 20 bases between. The CDR3 nucleotides read TGTGCCAGCTCACCACCGGACGCCGCGTCAGCGAGGGCCCAGTACTTC. It translates to CASSPPDAASARAQYF.

This clonotype was detected many times. This rearrangement joins TRBV18 to TRBJ2-4, with D perhaps being TRBD1 or TRBD2 (5 bases each). From germline, CDR1 is KGHSH and CDR2 LQKENI. V lost 4 bases, J lost 0 bases, and 16 bases lay in between. The CDR3 totals 17 residues. CDR3 in DNA: TGTGCCAGCTCACTACAGCCGGGGACCTTAGCCAAAAACATTCAGTACTTC. Translated, it gives CASSLQPGTLAKNIQYF. Using reference TRBV18 and TRBJ2-4 for the parts outside the CDR3, the full variable domain is NAGVMQNPRHLVRRRGQEARLRCSPMKGHSHVYWYRQLPEEGLKFMVYLQKENIIDESGMPKERFSAEFPKEGPSILRIQQVVRGDSAAYFCASSLQPGTLAKNIQYFGAGTRLSVL.

CDR3 sequence (DNA): TGCGCCAGCAGCGAGACGGTGAACACCGGGGAGCTGTTTTTT. It yields the protein CASSETVNTGELFF. The V gene is TRBV5-1, the J gene TRBJ2-2; D is uncertain. The CDR3 sequence is 14 residues long. Trimming removed 4 bases at V and 1 base at J, with 8 bases between. From germline, CDR1 is SGHRS and CDR2 YFSETQ.

CDR3 nucleotide sequence: TGTGCCAGCAGCCGGACTAGCGGGAGGGTGTCCTACAATGAGCAGTTCTTC. Amino acid sequence: CASSRTSGRVSYNEQFF. The chain carries TRBV6-1 and TRBJ2-1; 15 bases align to TRBD2. V lost 6 bases and J lost 1; bases outside the gene matches: 4. Germline V gene sequence: CDR1 MNHNS, CDR2 SASEGT. This CDR3 is built from 17 residues.

The chain couples TRBV19 to TRBJ1-4, with D perhaps matching TRBD1 (6 bases). This CDR3 is 14 amino acids long. Germline assignment: CDR1 LNHDA and CDR2 SQIVND (reference sequence). The V end was cut by 5 bases, the J end by 6 bases, with 13 bases between. CDR3 DNA sequence: TGTGCCAGTAGTCCTTTAGGGGGAGATGAAAAACTGTTTTTT. Its translation: CASSPLGGDEKLFF.

In its sample, this clonotype was seen many times. This chain uses TRBV20-1 with TRBJ2-7; 12 bases match TRBD1. The CDR3 runs to 15 residues. Trimming at V came to 7 bases and at J to 6 bases, leaving 13 bases not matched to a gene. Germline values: CDR1 DFQATT, CDR2 SNEGSKA (reference sequence). This chain's CDR3 is CSVHGTGGRLSEQYF. CDR3 DNA: TGCAGTGTCCATGGGACAGGGGGCCGATTAAGCGAGCAGTACTTC.

This clonotype was counted ten times or more. The chain employs TRBV3-1 and TRBJ2-7, with TRBD2 identical over 9 bases. The CDR3 is 17 residues long. V lost 0 bases to trimming and J lost 4 bases; unmatched junction nucleotides: 10. Germline CDR1 is LGHDT and CDR2 is YNNKEL (reference sequence). For the CDR3, the DNA is TGTGCCAGCAGCCAAGATCGGGCGGGAGGGCCTAGGTACGAGCAGTACTTC. Amino acid sequence: CASSQDRAGGPRYEQYF.

This clonotype was counted ten times or more. The chain combines TRBV20-1 with TRBJ2-1; D unresolved. This CDR3 is built from 15 residues. The ends were cut back, 0 bases at V and 8 bases at J, with 17 bases in the middle. Per the germline V gene, CDR1 is DFQATT and CDR2 is SNEGSKA (reference sequence). DNA of the CDR3: TGCAGTGCTAGAGATTGGAGACTTGAGTTGGATGAGCAGTTCTTC. It encodes CSARDWRLELDEQFF.

This clonotype was observed at least ten times. This chain connects TRBV20-1 to TRBJ1-5; no clear D gene. Trimming stripped 1 base from V and 6 bases from J, with 7 bases between. Germline V gene lookup returns CDR1 DFQATT and CDR2 SNEGSKA (reference sequence). The CDR3 spans 12 residues. The CDR3 DNA sequence: TGCAGTGCTAGAGTCGGACCTCAGCCCCAGCATTTT. Translated, it gives CSARVGPQPQHF.

The table lists this clonotype with many counts. This chain joins TRBV5-4 and TRBJ2-3; 7 bases are a match to TRBD2. V dropped 9 bases and J dropped 3; count of bases not matched to a gene: 10. Germline V gives CDR1 SGHNT, CDR2 YYREEE (reference sequence). This CDR3 is 14 amino acids long. CDR3 in DNA: TGTGCCACCAGACTAGCAGGAACTACAGATACGCAGTATTTT. The encoded protein is CATRLAGTTDTQYF.

This clonotype came up many times. The chain uses TRBV30 and TRBJ2-2, with 10 bases matching TRBD1. The CDR3 contains 16 residues. Germline CDR1 reads GTSNPN; CDR2 reads SVGIG (reference sequence). V shed 8 bases and J 6 bases; nucleotides not matched to a gene: 15. Written as DNA, the CDR3 is TGTGCCGGATACGGGACAGGGGTTTTGAAGGCCGGGGAGCTGTTTTTT. Translated, it gives CAGYGTGVLKAGELFF.

This clonotype has a handful of counts. The rearrangement uses TRBV12-3 or TRBV12-4 and TRBJ2-6; 7 nucleotides align to TRBD1. The V gene end was trimmed by 5 bases and the J gene end by 0 bases; junction bases not matched to a gene: 19. The CDR3 is 21 amino acids. The CDR3 DNA follows: TGTGCCAGCAGTACACTCTATCCCTCAGGGACAGCCTCCTCTGGGGCCAACGTCCTGACTTTC. This gives the protein CASSTLYPSGTASSGANVLTF.

This clonotype was recorded at least ten times. This chain links TRBV5-1 with TRBJ2-3; 11 bases line up with TRBD2. Trimming at V came to 3 bases and at J to 4 bases, leaving 4 bases not matched to a gene. The CDR3 covers 15 residues. Germline assignment: CDR1 SGHRS and CDR2 YFSETQ. The CDR3 protein is CASSSGTSGADTQYF. The CDR3 DNA is TGCGCCAGCAGCTCCGGGACTAGCGGCGCAGATACGCAGTATTTT.

This clonotype turned up a few times. The rearrangement uses TRBV14 and TRBJ1-1; D gene unclear. The CDR3 has 16 residues. CDR1 and CDR2 (germline): SGHDN, FVKESK. V lost 3 bases and J lost 3, with 17 bases in between. DNA for the CDR3: TGTGCCAGCAGCCAGCTACTAGGGTGGGAGGACACTGAAGCTTTCTTT. It encodes CASSQLLGWEDTEAFF.

This clonotype was counted at least ten times. The chain employs TRBV12-3 or TRBV12-4 and TRBJ1-1; D uncertain. Trimming pared 3 bases from V and 4 bases from J, leaving 9 bases between. The CDR3 extends over 13 amino acids. The chain's CDR3 is CASSFGDLTEAFF. DNA of the CDR3: TGTGCCAGCAGTTTTGGGGATCTCACTGAAGCTTTCTTT.

This clonotype came up many times. The rearrangement joins TRBV12-3 or TRBV12-4 to TRBJ2-5; 7 bases match TRBD1. After removal of 5 bases from V and 3 bases from J, the junction contained 3 bases not matched to a gene. This CDR3 is built from 13 residues. CDR3 bases: TGTGCCAGCAGTACTGGGACAGAAGAGACCCAGTACTTC. Its protein is CASSTGTEETQYF.

This clonotype has at least ten counts. The genes are TRBV5-1 and TRBJ2-1; D unresolved. The CDR3 contains 17 residues. V was pared by 0 bases and J by 6 bases, with 19 bases between. Germline-derived CDR1 and CDR2 are SGHRS and YFSETQ. The CDR3, as DNA: TGCGCCAGCAGCTTGGGTGTTGCTAGTCTGGGTCGCAATGAGCAGTTCTTC. Translating gives CASSLGVASLGRNEQFF.

This clonotype has ten or more counts. This sequence joins TRBV2 and TRBJ1-5, with D hard to call. The CDR3 is made up of 13 amino acids. Trimming left V 3 bases short and J 3 bases short, with 6 bases between. The germline gives CDR1 SNHLY, CDR2 FYNNEI. The CDR3 DNA is TGTGCCAGCAGTGATCAATTCAATCAGCCCCAGCATTTT. It codes for CASSDQFNQPQHF.

This clonotype has only a few counts. The V call is TRBV28, the J call TRBJ2-6; D might be TRBD1 (5 bases). Germline-derived CDR1 and CDR2 are MDHEN and SYDVKM. Trimming took off 4 bases at V and 0 bases at J, with 28 bases between the two ends. The CDR3 sequence is 22 residues long. The CDR3 region is CASSSSNQRGQGTHSGANVLTF. The CDR3 DNA reads as TGTGCCAGCAGTTCCTCAAACCAGCGAGGTCAGGGCACCCACTCTGGGGCCAACGTCCTGACTTTC.

This clonotype was counted at least ten times. The chain employs TRBV20-1 and TRBJ2-4, with 7 nucleotides matching TRBD1. V lost 2 bases to trimming and J lost 6 bases; unmatched junction nucleotides: 7. The CDR3 spans 14 residues. The germline CDR1 and CDR2 sequences are DFQATT and SNEGSKA (reference sequence). In nucleotides, the CDR3 is TGCAGTGCTAGAACACCCCCAGGGGGAAACATTCAGTACTTC. Translating gives CSARTPPGGNIQYF.

At least ten counts were recorded for this clonotype. This sequence joins TRBV2 and TRBJ2-3; D call uncertain. This CDR3 is built from 13 residues. Germline loops: CDR1 SNHLY, CDR2 FYNNEI. V was trimmed by 11 bases and J by 2 bases, leaving 14 bases between them. CDR3 nucleotide sequence: TGTGCCGTACAGAACGCTGTCACAGATACGCAGTATTTT. Protein product: CAVQNAVTDTQYF.

This clonotype was seen a handful of times. The chain has TRBV19 and TRBJ2-3; 9 bases agree with TRBD2. The V and J ends lost 2 bases and 0 bases, in that order; junction bases with no gene match: 6. The CDR3 runs to 17 residues. CDR1 and CDR2 (germline): LNHDA, SQIVND (reference sequence). The CDR3: CASSINSLAGSTDTQYF. CDR3 coding DNA: TGTGCCAGTAGTATAAACAGCCTAGCGGGAAGCACAGATACGCAGTATTTT.

The V gene is TRBV12-5, the J gene TRBJ2-2, with D maybe TRBD1 (6 bases). Germline V lookup: CDR1 LGHNT, CDR2 FRNRAP. With 6 bases removed from V and 7 bases from J, the gap between germline ends came to 6 bases. The CDR3 is made up of 11 amino acids. The CDR3 nucleotides are TGTGCTAGTGGGGACAGCGGGGAGCTGTTTTTT. Protein product: CASGDSGELFF.